This T cell receptor beta chain is drawn from a study of Ad26.COV2.S vaccination and SARS-CoV-2 variants. CDR1 and CDR2 from the germline V gene are SNHLY and FYNNEI. The CDR3 consists of 16 residues. V lost 2 bases, J lost 1 base, and 12 bases lay in between. Profiled with immunoSEQ multiplex PCR; TCRdb holds only in-frame clones, not every one. The sample comprises about 430,000 clones, around 90% of which are singletons, and about 12% rests with the top ten. Treatment here: roughly 18 received Ad26.COV2.S at low or high dose, single or two shots; 5 received placebo; per-sample allocation not given. Material that was analyzed had been drawn on day 63 after the first vaccine or placebo injection.

The chain uses TRBV2 and TRBJ1-5, with a tentative D call TRBD1 (5 bases). This TCR was sampled from a person between 18 and 65 years old who received the Ad26.COV2.S COVID-19 vaccine or a placebo. The material was peripheral blood, obtained in a trial of Ad26.COV2.S vaccine versus placebo. CDR3 loop: CASSEQGSASNQPQHF. As DNA, the CDR3 is TGTGCCAGCAGTGAACAGGGAAGTGCGAGCAATCAGCCCCAGCATTTT. The whole variable domain, filled in from reference TRBV2 and TRBJ1-5, reads EPEVTQTPSHQVTQMGQEVILRCVPISNHLYFYWYRQILGQKVEFLVSFYNNEISEKSEIFDDQFSVERPDGSNFTLKIRSTKLEDSAMYFCASSEQGSASNQPQHFGDGTRLSIL.